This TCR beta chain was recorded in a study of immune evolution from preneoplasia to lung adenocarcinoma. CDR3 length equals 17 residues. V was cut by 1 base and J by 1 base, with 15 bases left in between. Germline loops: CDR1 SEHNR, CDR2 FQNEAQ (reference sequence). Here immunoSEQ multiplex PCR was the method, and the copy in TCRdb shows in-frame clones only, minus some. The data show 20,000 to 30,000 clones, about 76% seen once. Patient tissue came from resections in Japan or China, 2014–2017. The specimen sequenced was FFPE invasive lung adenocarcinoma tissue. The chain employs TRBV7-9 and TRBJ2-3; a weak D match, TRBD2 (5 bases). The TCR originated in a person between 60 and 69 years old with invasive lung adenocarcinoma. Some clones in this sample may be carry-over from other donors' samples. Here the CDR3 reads CASSLGSSGARTDTQYF. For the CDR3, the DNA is TGTGCCAGCAGCTTAGGGTCCAGCGGAGCCCGCACAGATACGCAGTATTTT.